These 6 T cell receptor beta chains were all obtained from the same sample, sequenced in a study of blood T cell repertoires in COVID-19. Measured with immunoSEQ multiplex PCR; TCRdb has only the in-frame clones, and not every one. The sample has around 140,000 clones, over 80% seen once; the top ten hold less than 0.95%. The sequenced sample was peripheral blood. All receptors come from a woman aged 50 to 60 with acute or convalescent COVID-19.

The chain carries TRBV5-1 and TRBJ1-1, with TRBD1 matching over 10 bases. The CDR3 extends over 14 amino acids. Germline lookup yields CDR1 SGHRS and CDR2 YFSETQ. V shed 3 bases and J 4 bases; nucleotides not matched to a gene: 3. The CDR3 sequence: CASSSDRGVTEAFF. Written as DNA, the CDR3 is TGCGCCAGCAGCTCGGACAGGGGGGTCACTGAAGCTTTCTTT.

The CDR3 nucleotides read TGCGCCAGCAGCTTGCAGGAGGCGGTGGCTGAAGCTTTCTTT. Translation: CASSLQEAVAEAFF. The J gene is TRBJ1-1, the V gene TRBV5-1; D gene ambiguous. The CDR3 is 14 amino acids. Germline V gives CDR1 SGHRS, CDR2 YFSETQ. Trimming cost V 1 base and J 6 bases, with 13 bases left between them.

The chain has TRBV29-1 and TRBJ2-2, with 9 bases lining up with TRBD1. The CDR3 totals 12 residues. CDR1 SQVTM and CDR2 ANQGSEA come from the germline V gene. Trimming cost V 7 bases and J 6 bases; bases outside gene matches: 3. In DNA form, the CDR3 reads TGCAGCGCCGACAGGGGGGCCGGGGAGCTGTTTTTT. Translation: CSADRGAGELFF.

The chain joins TRBV24-1 to TRBJ2-1; D possibly corresponds to TRBD2 (5 bases). The CDR3 is 15 amino acids. Germline loops: CDR1 KGHDR, CDR2 SFDVKD. Trimming took off 6 bases at V and 1 base at J, with 12 bases between the two ends. CDR3 sequence: CATSQRFGSYNEQFF. Written as DNA, the CDR3 is TGTGCCACCAGTCAGCGGTTTGGTTCCTACAATGAGCAGTTCTTC.

This chain connects TRBV6-2 or TRBV6-3 to TRBJ2-1; 12 nucleotides agree with TRBD2. The CDR3 length is 15 residues. Per the germline V gene, CDR1 is MNHEY and CDR2 is SVGEGT. V shed 6 bases and J 7 bases; nucleotides not matched to a gene: 7. Here the CDR3 reads CASSPSGLAGNEQFF. The CDR3 coding sequence is TGTGCCAGCAGCCCCTCCGGACTAGCGGGAAATGAGCAGTTCTTC.

V is TRBV10-3 and J is TRBJ2-3; 12 positions match TRBD2. The V segment lost 8 bases and the J segment 5 bases; nucleotides outside the gene matches: 14. In germline, CDR1 is ENHRY, CDR2 SYGVKD. This CDR3 contains 17 residues. The CDR3 nucleotides read TGTGCCATCCGCGGTCTAGCGGGGGGGCAGATTGGAGATACGCAGTATTTT. Its protein is CAIRGLAGGQIGDTQYF.